What follows are 11 T cell receptor beta chains derived from one specimen sequenced in a study of blood T cell repertoires in COVID-19. The repertoire was sequenced with immunoSEQ multiplex PCR; TCRdb's copy has only in-frame clones and lacks some. The sample holds 150,000 to 200,000 clones, approximately 83% seen once. The sample was PBMCs or T cells enriched from blood (not recorded which). These receptors all come from a woman aged 60-70 years who had recovered from COVID-19.

This clone has only one observation. CDR3 sequence reads: CSASPENSPLHF. CDR3 nucleotides: TGCAGTGCTAGTCCGGAGAATTCACCCCTCCACTTT. The rearrangement uses TRBV20-1 and TRBJ1-6; D gene uncertain. The CDR3 extends over 12 amino acids. V dropped 3 bases and J dropped 7 bases, with 7 bases sitting between them. CDR1 and CDR2 (germline): DFQATT, SNEGSKA (reference sequence).

This clone has just a few counts. The chain is built from TRBV15 and TRBJ1-6; 9 bases agree with TRBD1. V lost 3 bases to trimming and J lost 8 bases; unmatched junction nucleotides: 2. The CDR3 covers 14 residues. Germline loops: CDR1 LNHNV, CDR2 YYDKDF (reference sequence). The CDR3 sequence is CATSSRTGDSPLHF. The DNA of the CDR3 is TGTGCCACCAGCAGTCGGACAGGGGATTCACCCCTCCACTTT.

The rearrangement uses TRBV7-9 and TRBJ2-1, with a weak D call TRBD2 (5 bases). Trimming took off 2 bases at V and 6 bases at J, with 8 bases between the two ends. Per the germline V gene, CDR1 is SEHNR and CDR2 is FQNEAQ (reference sequence). CDR3 size: 13 residues. The CDR3 sequence: CASSLLGGNEQFF. The CDR3 nucleotides are TGTGCCAGCAGCTTACTAGGAGGCAATGAGCAGTTCTTC.

The chain employs TRBV19 and TRBJ1-1, with TRBD1 matching 9 bases. The V gene's germline CDR1 is LNHDA and CDR2 SQIVND (reference sequence). V dropped 5 bases and J dropped 1; count of bases not matched to a gene: 5. The CDR3 contains 15 residues. The CDR3 nucleotides are TGTGCCAGTAGTCTTGGGACAGGGAGGAACACTGAAGCTTTCTTT. This encodes CASSLGTGRNTEAFF.

The V and J genes are TRBV30 and TRBJ1-2; TRBD1 aligns across 10 bases. CDR3 length: 17 residues. Germline values: CDR1 GTSNPN, CDR2 SVGIG (reference sequence). Trimming cost V 2 bases and J 0 bases; bases outside gene matches: 9. CDR3 residues: CAWSPLGQGGTNYGYTF. Here the CDR3 DNA reads TGTGCCTGGAGTCCGCTAGGACAGGGGGGTACTAACTATGGCTACACCTTC. The full variable domain, with the rest looked up from reference TRBV30 and TRBJ1-2, is SQTIHQWPATLVQPVGSPLSLECTVEGTSNPNLYWYRQAAGRGLQLLFYSVGIGQISSEVPQNLSASRPQDRQFILSSKKLLLSDSGFYLCAWSPLGQGGTNYGYTFGSGTRLTVV.

This sequence joins TRBV9 and TRBJ2-1; perhaps TRBD2 as D (6 bases). The CDR3 runs 15 residues. V dropped 2 bases and J dropped 0 bases, with 9 bases sitting between them. CDR1 is SGDLS and CDR2 is YYNGEE in the germline V gene. The CDR3 sequence: CASSVGSGSYNEQFF. DNA for the CDR3: TGTGCCAGCAGCGTGGGTAGCGGCTCCTACAATGAGCAGTTCTTC. Complete variable domain (other parts from reference TRBV9 and TRBJ2-1): DSGVTQTPKHLITATGQRVTLRCSPRSGDLSVYWYQQSLDQGLQFLIQYYNGEERAKGNILERFSAQQFPDLHSELNLSSLELGDSALYFCASSVGSGSYNEQFFGPGTRLTVL.

The CDR3 DNA sequence: TGCAGCGCTCAGACAGGCCGCAATGAAAAACTGTTTTTT. Protein sequence: CSAQTGRNEKLFF. The chain links TRBV29-1 to TRBJ1-4, with a weak D call TRBD1 (6 bases). This CDR3 region has 13 residues. Germline values: CDR1 SQVTM, CDR2 ANQGSEA. The germline V and J ends were trimmed by 7 bases and 5 bases, with 14 bases remaining between them.

J is TRBJ2-2 and V is TRBV27; a weak D match, TRBD2 (6 bases). Trimming shortened V by 8 bases and J by 5 bases, and 12 bases separated the two germline ends. This CDR3 comprises 13 residues. The V gene's germline CDR1 is MNHEY and CDR2 SMNVEV (reference sequence). This CDR3 is CASLEGWTGELFF. For the CDR3, the DNA is TGTGCCAGCTTGGAGGGGTGGACCGGGGAGCTGTTTTTT.

This chain links TRBV5-1 with TRBJ1-6; D is unclear. The V gene's germline CDR1 is SGHRS and CDR2 YFSETQ. Trimming pared 0 bases from V and 5 bases from J, leaving 9 bases between. The CDR3 extends over 15 amino acids. The CDR3 reads CASSLGFGDNSPLHF. The CDR3 bases are TGCGCCAGCAGCTTGGGGTTCGGGGATAATTCACCCCTCCACTTT.

J is TRBJ2-7 and V is TRBV18; 8 bases match TRBD2. The CDR3 spans 16 residues. The V gene end was trimmed by 4 bases and the J gene end by 6 bases; junction bases not matched to a gene: 14. CDR1 KGHSH and CDR2 LQKENI come from the germline V gene. The CDR3 DNA sequence: TGTGCCAGCTCACTCATACCCGGGACTAGACGAAGCGAGCAGTACTTC. Its protein is CASSLIPGTRRSEQYF.

This chain joins TRBV2 and TRBJ2-1; D possibly corresponds to TRBD2 (5 bases). The CDR3 has 15 amino acids. Trimming took 4 bases from V and 0 from J, leaving 10 bases between them. Per germline, CDR1 SNHLY and CDR2 FYNNEI. CDR3 nucleotide sequence: TGTGCCAGCAGTGTTCTCACTAGCTCCTACAATGAGCAGTTCTTC. The encoded protein is CASSVLTSSYNEQFF.